The sequence of this TCR beta chain was determined in a study of blood T cell repertoires in COVID-19 (TCRdb year 2020). Background on the whole study: Samples from collaborators originated in the United States, Italy and Spain and spanned both the acute and convalescent phases of COVID-19. The prospective study material was composed of cDNA or gDNA derived from T cells, B-cell-depleted T cells, or PBMCs. The dataset comprised deeply sampled blood TCRbeta repertoires from subjects exposed to, actively infected with, or recovered from COVID-19. The repertoires were released in a freely available public database meant as a resource for research on the immune response to SARS-CoV-2. Samples were obtained from the ongoing ImmuneRACE study (first 160 participants) and from about 1,300 subjects provided by 6 global collaborators. The sample metadata nearly always contained a de-identified subject ID, COVID-19 status, age in years and sex. Where available, HLA class I and class II types were taken from metadata supplied by the sample provider and were not determined by assay-based typing. What the work shows at the level of the full study, not this receptor alone: How much clinical and demographic metadata was included differed by source and by participant, and the metadata was provided uncurated.

On this clone itself: Its specific antigen is unknown. One base away there is no much larger clone; base qualities are not given.

The germline V end is reduced by 5 bases and the J end by 5 bases; junction bases left unmatched: 4. The CDR3 holds 13 amino acids from the cysteine to the phenylalanine. Kept here is only the CDR3 DNA, which spans 39 bases and is read in frame from base 1. In the germline V gene, CDR1 corresponds to SGHRS and CDR2 to YFSETQ. TCRbeta CDR3 regions were amplified from genomic DNA using the immunoSEQ Assay, a bias-controlled multiplex PCR. Concerning the study's data processing: The number of nucleated cells in each sample was estimated by amplification of reference gene primers within the assay. To quantify the absolute abundance of each unique TCRbeta CDR3 rearrangement, sequence reads were collapsed and filtered. For each sample, productive Simpson clonality was calculated by taking the square root of Simpson's diversity index across productive rearrangements. TCRdb holds this immuneACCESS table with in-frame rearrangements only. Some clones are missing; in checked studies, unresolved V genes explain under half, and the rest has no known cause. The V and J calls and clone size are taken from that table; D and trimming were inferred from the DNA. Recorded for this sample are around 40,000 clones; 85% of them occurred a single time. The ten largest clones add up to 8.5% to 10% of the sample.

Each collaborating institution followed its own protocols to collect whole blood in K2EDTA tubes. For TCRbeta analysis, collaborators shipped samples as frozen whole blood, isolated PBMCs, or DNA extracted from either of those sample types. The V and J genes are TRBV5-1 and TRBJ2-5, with 9 central nucleotides matching TRBD2. The receptor was isolated from a human donor in a cohort sampled during active COVID-19. Sequenced: peripheral blood. Here is the DNA: TGCGCCAGCAGGGTAGCGGGAGTTGAGACCCAGTACTTC. Its protein product is CASRVAGVETQYF.